Listed here is a single TCR beta chain. Antigen: not known. Sequencing used immunoSEQ multiplex PCR; TCRdb keeps in-frame clones, though not all of them. The sample gives thousands of clones, around 81% of which show up once; about 17% is in the top ten. The ends were cut back, 1 base at V and 5 bases at J, with 14 bases in the middle. Per the germline V gene, CDR1 is SGHTA and CDR2 is FQGNSA. The CDR3 covers 16 residues. This sample is drawn from a study of chemoradiotherapy in HPV16-positive cancers. Overall study results and limits: HPV-specific T cells were functionally defined from only a couple of HPV16-positive patients. Candidate HPV-specific clones and E7-related TCR motifs grew in tumor during treatment.

The sequence came from a human donor with HPV-associated anogenital cancer. This sequence joins TRBV7-2 and TRBJ2-2; D call uncertain. This material consisted of tumor tissue, taken from a patient who underwent chemoradiotherapy. For the CDR3, the DNA is TGTGCCAGCAGCTTAGATACGATCGGCGGAACCGGGGAGCTGTTTTTT. Translation gives CASSLDTIGGTGELFF.